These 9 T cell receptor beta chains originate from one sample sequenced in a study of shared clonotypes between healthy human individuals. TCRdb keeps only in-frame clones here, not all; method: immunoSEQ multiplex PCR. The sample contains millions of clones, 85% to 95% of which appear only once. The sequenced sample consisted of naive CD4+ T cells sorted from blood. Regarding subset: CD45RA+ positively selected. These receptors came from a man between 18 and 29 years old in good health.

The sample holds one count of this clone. The CDR3 spells CASSLGLGTGLSEQYF. The CDR3 region has the DNA TGTGCCAGCAGCTTAGGCCTTGGGACAGGGTTATCCGAGCAGTACTTC. The chain combines TRBV13 with TRBJ2-7; 9 bases are shared with TRBD1. J lost 6 bases, V lost 0 bases, and 9 bases had no gene match. This CDR3 has 16 amino acids. The V gene's germline CDR1 is PRHDT and CDR2 FYEKMQ (reference sequence).

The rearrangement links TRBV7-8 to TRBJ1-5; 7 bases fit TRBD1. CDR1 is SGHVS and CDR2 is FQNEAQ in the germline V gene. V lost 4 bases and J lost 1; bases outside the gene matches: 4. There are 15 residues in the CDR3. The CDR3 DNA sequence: TGTGCCAGCAGCTCGACAGGGTCCAGCAATCAGCCCCAGCATTTT. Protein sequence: CASSSTGSSNQPQHF.

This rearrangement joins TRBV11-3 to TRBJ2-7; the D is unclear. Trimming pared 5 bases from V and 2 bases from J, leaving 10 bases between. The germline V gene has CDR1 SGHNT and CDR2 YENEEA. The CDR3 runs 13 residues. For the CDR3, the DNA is TGTGCCAGCAGCCCTTCTGGCACCTACGAGCAGTACTTC. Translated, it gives CASSPSGTYEQYF.

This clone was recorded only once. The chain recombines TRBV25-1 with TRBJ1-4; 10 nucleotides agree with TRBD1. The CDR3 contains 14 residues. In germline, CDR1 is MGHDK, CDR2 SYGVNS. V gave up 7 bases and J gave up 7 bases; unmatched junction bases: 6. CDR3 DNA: TGTGCCAGCAAGATGACAGGGGGCGGTGAAAAACTGTTTTTT. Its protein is CASKMTGGGEKLFF.

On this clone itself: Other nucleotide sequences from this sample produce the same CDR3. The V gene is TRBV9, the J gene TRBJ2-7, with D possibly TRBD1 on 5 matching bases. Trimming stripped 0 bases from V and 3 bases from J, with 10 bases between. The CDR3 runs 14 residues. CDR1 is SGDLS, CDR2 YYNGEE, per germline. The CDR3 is CASSVGGLGYEQYF. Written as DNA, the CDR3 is TGTGCCAGCAGCGTAGGGGGCTTGGGCTACGAGCAGTACTTC.

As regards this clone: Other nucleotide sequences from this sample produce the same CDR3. CDR3 region: CASSPGLYGYTF. The CDR3 DNA sequence: TGTGCCAGCTCTCCCGGTCTTTATGGCTACACCTTC. The rearrangement uses TRBV18 and TRBJ1-2, with D unclear. V lost 6 bases and J lost 5, with 10 bases in between. Germline CDR1 KGHSH, CDR2 LQKENI. The CDR3 covers 12 residues.

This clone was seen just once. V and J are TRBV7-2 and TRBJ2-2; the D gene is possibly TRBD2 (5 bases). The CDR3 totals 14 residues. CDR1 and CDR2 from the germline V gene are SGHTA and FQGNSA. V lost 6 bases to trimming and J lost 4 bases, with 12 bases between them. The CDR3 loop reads CASSFSVGTGELFF. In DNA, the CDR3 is TGTGCCAGCAGTTTTAGCGTAGGCACCGGGGAGCTGTTTTTT.

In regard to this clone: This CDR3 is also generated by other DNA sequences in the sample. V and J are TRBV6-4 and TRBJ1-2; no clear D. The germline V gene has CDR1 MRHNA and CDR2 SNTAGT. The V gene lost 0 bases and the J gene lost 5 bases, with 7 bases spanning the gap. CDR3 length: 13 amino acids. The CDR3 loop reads CASSDSGGYGYTF. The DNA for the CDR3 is TGTGCCAGCAGTGACTCAGGAGGGTATGGCTACACCTTC.

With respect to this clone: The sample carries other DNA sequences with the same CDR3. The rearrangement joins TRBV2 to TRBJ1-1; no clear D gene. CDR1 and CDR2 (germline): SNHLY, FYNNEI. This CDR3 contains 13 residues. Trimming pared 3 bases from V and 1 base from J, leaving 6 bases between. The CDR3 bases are TGTGCCAGCAGTGACAGACGGAACACTGAAGCTTTCTTT. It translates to CASSDRRNTEAFF.